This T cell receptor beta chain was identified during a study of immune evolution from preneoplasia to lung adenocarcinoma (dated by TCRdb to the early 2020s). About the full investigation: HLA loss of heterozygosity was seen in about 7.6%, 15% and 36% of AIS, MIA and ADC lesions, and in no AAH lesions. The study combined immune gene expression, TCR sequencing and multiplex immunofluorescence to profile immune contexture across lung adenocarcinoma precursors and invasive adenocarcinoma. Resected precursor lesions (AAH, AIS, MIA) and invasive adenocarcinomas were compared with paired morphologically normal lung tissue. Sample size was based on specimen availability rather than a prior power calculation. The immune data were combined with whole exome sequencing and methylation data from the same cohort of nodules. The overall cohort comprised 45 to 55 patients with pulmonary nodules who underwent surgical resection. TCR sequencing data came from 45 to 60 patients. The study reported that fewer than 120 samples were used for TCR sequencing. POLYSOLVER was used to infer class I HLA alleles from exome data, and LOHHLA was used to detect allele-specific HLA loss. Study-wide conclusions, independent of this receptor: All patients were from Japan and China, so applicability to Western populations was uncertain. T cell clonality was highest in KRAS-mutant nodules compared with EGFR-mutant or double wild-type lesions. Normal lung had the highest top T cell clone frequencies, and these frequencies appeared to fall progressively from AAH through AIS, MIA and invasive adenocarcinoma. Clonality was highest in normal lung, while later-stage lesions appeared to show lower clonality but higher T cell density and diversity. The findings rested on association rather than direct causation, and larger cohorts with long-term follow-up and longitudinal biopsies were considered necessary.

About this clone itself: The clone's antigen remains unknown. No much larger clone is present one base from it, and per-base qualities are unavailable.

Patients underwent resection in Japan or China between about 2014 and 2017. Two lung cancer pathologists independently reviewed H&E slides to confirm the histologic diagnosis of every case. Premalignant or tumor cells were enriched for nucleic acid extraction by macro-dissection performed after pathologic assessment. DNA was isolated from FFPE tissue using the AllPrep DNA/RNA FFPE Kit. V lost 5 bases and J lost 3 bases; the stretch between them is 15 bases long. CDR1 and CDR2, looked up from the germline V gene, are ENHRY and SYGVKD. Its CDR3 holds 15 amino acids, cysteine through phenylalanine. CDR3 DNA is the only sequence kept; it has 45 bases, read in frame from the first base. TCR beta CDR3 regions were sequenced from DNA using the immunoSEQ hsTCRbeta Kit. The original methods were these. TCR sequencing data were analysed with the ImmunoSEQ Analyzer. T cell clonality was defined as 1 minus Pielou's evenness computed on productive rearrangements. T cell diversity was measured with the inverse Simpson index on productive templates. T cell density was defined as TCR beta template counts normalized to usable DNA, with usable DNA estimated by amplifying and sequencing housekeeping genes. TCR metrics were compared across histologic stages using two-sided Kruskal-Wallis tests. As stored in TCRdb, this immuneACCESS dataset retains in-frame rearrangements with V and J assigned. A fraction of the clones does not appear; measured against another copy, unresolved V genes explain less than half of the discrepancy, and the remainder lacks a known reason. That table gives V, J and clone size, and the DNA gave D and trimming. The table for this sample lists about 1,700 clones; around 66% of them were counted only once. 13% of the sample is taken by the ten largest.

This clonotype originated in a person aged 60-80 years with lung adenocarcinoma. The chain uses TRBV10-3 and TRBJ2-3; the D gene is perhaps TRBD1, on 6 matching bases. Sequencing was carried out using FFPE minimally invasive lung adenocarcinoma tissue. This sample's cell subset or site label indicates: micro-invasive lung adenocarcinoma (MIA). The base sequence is TGTGCCATCAGTAAGGTTTTCCAGGGGACAGATACGCAGTATTTT. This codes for CAISKVFQGTDTQYF.